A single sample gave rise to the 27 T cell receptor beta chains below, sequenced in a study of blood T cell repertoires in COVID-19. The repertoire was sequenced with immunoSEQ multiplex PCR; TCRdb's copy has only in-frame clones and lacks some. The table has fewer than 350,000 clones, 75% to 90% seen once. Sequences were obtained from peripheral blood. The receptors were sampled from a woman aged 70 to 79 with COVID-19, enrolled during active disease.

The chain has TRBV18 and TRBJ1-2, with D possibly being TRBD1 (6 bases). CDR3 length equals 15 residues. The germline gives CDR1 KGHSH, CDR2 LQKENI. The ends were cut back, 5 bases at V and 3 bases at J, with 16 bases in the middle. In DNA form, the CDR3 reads TGTGCCAGCTCAGGGTCAGCTGGGGGCGACTATGGCTACACCTTC. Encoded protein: CASSGSAGGDYGYTF.

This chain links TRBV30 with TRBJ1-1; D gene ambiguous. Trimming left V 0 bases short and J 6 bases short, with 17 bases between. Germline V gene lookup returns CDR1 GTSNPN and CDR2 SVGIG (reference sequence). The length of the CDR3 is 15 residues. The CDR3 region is CAWSVGSGFSAEAFF. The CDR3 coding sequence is TGTGCCTGGAGTGTGGGCAGCGGTTTCTCTGCTGAAGCTTTCTTT. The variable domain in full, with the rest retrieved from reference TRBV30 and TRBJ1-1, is SQTIHQWPATLVQPVGSPLSLECTVEGTSNPNLYWYRQAAGRGLQLLFYSVGIGQISSEVPQNLSASRPQDRQFILSSKKLLLSDSGFYLCAWSVGSGFSAEAFFGQGTRLTVV.

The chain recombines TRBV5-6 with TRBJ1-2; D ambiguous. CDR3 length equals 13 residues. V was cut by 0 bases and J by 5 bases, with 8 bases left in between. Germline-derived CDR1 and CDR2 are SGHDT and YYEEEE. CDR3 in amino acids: CASSLERVYGYTF. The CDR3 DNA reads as TGTGCCAGCAGCTTGGAACGGGTTTATGGCTACACCTTC. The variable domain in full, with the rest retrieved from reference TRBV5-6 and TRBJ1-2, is DAGVTQSPTHLIKTRGQQVTLRCSPKSGHDTVSWYQQALGQGPQFIFQYYEEEERQRGNFPDRFSGHQFPNYSSELNVNALLLGDSALYLCASSLERVYGYTFGSGTRLTVV.

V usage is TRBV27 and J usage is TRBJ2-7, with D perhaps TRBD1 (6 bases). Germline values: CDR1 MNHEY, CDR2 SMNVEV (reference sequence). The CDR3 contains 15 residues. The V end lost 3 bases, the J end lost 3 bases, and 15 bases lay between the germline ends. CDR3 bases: TGTGCCAGCAGTTTGCTTAGACAGGAAGTCTACGAGCAGTACTTC. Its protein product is CASSLLRQEVYEQYF.

The CDR3 loop reads CASSFRLAGQETQYF. The CDR3 region has the DNA TGTGCCAGCAGCTTTCGATTGGCGGGGCAAGAGACCCAGTACTTC. V and J are TRBV5-4 and TRBJ2-5; D may be TRBD2 (6 bases). V was clipped by 2 bases and J by 2 bases, with 13 bases between them. The germline gives CDR1 SGHNT, CDR2 YYREEE (reference sequence). This CDR3 comprises 15 residues.

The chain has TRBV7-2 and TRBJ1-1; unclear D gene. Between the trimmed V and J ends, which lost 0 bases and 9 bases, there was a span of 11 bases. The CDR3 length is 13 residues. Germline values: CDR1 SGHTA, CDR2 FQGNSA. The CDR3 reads CASSLAGGVQAFF. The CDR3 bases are TGTGCCAGCAGCTTAGCGGGCGGGGTCCAAGCTTTCTTT.

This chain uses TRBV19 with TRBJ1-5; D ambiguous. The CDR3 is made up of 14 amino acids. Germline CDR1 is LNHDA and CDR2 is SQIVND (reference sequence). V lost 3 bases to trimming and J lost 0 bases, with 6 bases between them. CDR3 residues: CASSMDYSNQPQHF. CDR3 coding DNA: TGTGCCAGTAGTATGGACTATAGCAATCAGCCCCAGCATTTT.

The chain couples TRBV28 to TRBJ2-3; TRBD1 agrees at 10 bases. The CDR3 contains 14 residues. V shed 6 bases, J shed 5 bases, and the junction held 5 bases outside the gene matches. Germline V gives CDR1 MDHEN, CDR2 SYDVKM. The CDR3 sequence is CASSSGQGKDTQYF. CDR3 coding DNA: TGTGCCAGCAGCTCGGGACAGGGGAAAGATACGCAGTATTTT. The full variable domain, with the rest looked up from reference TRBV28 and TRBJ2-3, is DVKVTQSSRYLVKRTGEKVFLECVQDMDHENMFWYRQDPGLGLRLIYFSYDVKMKEKGDIPEGYSVSREKKERFSLILESASTNQTSMYLCASSSGQGKDTQYFGPGTRLTVL.

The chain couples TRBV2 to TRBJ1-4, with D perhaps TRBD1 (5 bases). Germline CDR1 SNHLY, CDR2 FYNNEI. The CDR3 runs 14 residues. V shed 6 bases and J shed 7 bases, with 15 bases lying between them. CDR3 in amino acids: CASSRWGEGEKLFF. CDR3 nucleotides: TGTGCCAGCAGCCGATGGGGGGAAGGTGAAAAACTGTTTTTT.

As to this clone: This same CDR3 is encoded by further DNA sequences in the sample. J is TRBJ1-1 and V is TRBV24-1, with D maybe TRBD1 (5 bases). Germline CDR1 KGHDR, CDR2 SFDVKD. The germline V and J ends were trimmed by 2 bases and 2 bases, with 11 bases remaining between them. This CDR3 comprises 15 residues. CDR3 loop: CATSDSGGGNTEAFF. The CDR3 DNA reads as TGTGCCACCAGTGATTCGGGGGGGGGAAACACTGAAGCTTTCTTT.

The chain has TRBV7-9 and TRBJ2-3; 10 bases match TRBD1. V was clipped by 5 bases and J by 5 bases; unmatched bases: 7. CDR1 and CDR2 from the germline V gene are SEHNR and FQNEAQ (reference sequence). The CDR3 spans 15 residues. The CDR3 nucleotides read TGTGCCAGCAGCCCCACGACAGGGGGCGGAGATACGCAGTATTTT. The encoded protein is CASSPTTGGGDTQYF. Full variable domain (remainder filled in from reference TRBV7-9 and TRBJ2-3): DTGVSQNPRHKITKRGQNVTFRCDPISEHNRLYWYRQTLGQGPEFLTYFQNEAQLEKSRLLSDRFSAERPKGSFSTLEIQRTEQGDSAMYLCASSPTTGGGDTQYFGPGTRLTVL.

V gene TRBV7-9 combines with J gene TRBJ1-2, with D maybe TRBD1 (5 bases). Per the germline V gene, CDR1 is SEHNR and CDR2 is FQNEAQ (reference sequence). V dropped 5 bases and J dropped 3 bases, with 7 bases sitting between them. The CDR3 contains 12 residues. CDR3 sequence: CASSKQDYGYTF. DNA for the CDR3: TGTGCCAGCAGCAAACAGGACTATGGCTACACCTTC.

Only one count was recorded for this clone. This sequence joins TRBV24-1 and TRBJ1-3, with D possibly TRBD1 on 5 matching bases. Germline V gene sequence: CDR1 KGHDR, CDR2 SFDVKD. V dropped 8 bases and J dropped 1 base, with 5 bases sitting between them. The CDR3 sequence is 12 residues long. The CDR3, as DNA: TGTGCCACCAAGGGGTCTGGAAACACCATATATTTT. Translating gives CATKGSGNTIYF.

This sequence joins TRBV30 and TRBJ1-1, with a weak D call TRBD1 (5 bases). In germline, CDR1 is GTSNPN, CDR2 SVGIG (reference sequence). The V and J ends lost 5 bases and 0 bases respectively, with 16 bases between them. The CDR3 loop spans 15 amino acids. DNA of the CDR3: TGTGCCTGGGCCCGTAGACAGTCAATGAACACTGAAGCTTTCTTT. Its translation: CAWARRQSMNTEAFF.

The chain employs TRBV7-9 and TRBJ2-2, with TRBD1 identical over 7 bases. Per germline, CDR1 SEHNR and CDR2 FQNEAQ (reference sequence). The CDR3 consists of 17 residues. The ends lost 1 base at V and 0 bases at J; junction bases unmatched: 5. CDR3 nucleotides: TGTGCCAGCAGCTTAGACAGGGGCTTTTCGAACACCGGGGAGCTGTTTTTT. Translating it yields CASSLDRGFSNTGELFF.

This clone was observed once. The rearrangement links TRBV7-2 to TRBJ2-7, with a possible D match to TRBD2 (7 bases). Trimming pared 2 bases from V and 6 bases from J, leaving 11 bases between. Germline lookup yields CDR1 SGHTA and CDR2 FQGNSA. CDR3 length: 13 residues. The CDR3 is CASSLPGGFEQYF. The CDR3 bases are TGTGCCAGCAGCTTACCGGGGGGCTTCGAGCAGTACTTC.

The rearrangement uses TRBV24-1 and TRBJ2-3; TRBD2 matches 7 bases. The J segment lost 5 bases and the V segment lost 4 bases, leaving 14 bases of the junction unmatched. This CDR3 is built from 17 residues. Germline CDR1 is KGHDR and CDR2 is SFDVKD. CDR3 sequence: CATSDRSAGLIGDTQYF. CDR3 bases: TGTGCCACCAGTGACCGTTCAGCGGGGTTGATCGGAGATACGCAGTATTTT.

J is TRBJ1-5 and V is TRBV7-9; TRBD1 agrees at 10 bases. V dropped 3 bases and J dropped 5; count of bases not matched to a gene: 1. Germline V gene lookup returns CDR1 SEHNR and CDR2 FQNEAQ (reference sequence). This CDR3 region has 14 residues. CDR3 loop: CASSLGQGYQPQHF. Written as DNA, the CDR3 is TGTGCCAGCAGCTTGGGACAGGGGTATCAGCCCCAGCATTTT.

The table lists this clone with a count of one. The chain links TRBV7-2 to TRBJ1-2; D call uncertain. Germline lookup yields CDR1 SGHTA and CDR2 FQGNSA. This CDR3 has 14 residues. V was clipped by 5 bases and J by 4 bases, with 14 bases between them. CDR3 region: CASSVTAPGYGYTF. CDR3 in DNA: TGTGCCAGCAGCGTAACCGCCCCCGGCTATGGCTACACCTTC.

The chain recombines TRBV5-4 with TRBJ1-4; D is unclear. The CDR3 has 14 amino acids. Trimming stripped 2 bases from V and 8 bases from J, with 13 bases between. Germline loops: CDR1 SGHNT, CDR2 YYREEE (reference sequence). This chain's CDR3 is CASSFYFAREKLFF. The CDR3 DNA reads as TGTGCCAGCAGCTTCTATTTCGCTCGGGAAAAACTGTTTTTT.

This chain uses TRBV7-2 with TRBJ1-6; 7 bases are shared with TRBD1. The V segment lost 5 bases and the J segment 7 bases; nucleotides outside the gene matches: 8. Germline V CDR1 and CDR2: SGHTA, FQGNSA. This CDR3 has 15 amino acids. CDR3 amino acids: CASSVRDSRNSPLHF. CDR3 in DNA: TGTGCCAGCAGCGTCCGGGACAGTAGGAATTCACCCCTCCACTTT.

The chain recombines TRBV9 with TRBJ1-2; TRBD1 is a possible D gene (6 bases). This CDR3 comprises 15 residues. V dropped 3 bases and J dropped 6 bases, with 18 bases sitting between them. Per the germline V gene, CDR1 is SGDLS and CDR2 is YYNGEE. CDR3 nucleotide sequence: TGTGCCAGCAGCGCCCGGGACACTTTAAAGGATGGCTACACCTTC. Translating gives CASSARDTLKDGYTF.

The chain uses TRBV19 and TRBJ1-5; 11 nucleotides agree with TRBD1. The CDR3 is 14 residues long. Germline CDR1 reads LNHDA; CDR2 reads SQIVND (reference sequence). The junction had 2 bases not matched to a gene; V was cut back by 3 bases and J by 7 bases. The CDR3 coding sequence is TGTGCCAGTAGTATGGGACAGGGGGGACAGCCCCAGCATTTT. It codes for CASSMGQGGQPQHF. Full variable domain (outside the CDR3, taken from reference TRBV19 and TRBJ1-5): DGGITQSPKYLFRKEGQNVTLSCEQNLNHDAMYWYRQDPGQGLRLIYYSQIVNDFQKGDIAEGYSVSREKKESFPLTVTSAQKNPTAFYLCASSMGQGGQPQHFGDGTRLSIL.

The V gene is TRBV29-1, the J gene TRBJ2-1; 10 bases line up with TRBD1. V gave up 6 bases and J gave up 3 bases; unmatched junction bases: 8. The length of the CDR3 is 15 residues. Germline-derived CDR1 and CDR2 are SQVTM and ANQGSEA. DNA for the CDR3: TGCAGCGTGAACAGACAGGGGGCCGGCTACAATGAGCAGTTCTTC. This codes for CSVNRQGAGYNEQFF.

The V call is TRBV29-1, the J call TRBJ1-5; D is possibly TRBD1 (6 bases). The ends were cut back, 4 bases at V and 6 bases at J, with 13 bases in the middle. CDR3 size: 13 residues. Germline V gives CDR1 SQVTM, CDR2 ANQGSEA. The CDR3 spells CSVVGAVGQPQHF. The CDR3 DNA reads TGCAGCGTTGTGGGGGCGGTAGGTCAGCCCCAGCATTTT.

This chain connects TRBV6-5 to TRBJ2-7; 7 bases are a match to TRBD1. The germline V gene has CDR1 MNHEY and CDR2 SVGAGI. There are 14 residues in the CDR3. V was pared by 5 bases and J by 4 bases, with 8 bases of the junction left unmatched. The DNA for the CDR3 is TGTGCCAGCAGTCGGGACAGATCAGGGTACGAGCAGTACTTC. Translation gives CASSRDRSGYEQYF.

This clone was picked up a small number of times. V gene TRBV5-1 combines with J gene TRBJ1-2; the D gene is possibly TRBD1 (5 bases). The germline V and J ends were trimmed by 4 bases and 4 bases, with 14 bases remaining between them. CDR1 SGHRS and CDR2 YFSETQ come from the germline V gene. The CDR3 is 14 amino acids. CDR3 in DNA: TGCGCCAGCAGCCTAAACACAGGCGCCTATGGCTACACCTTC. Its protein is CASSLNTGAYGYTF.